The present entry profiles one T cell receptor beta chain with its context. The participants were between about 18 and 90 years old and came from 20 to 30 US areas. The CDR3 length is 13 residues. The germline V gene encodes CDR1 SGHRS and CDR2 YFSETQ. J gave up 7 bases and V 0 bases, and 4 bases lay outside the gene matches. Per the original methods: How many nucleated cells were present was estimated from reference gene primer amplification. The repertoire was sequenced with immunoSEQ multiplex PCR; TCRdb's copy has only in-frame clones and lacks some. V, J and clone size derive from that table, while D and trimming were established from the DNA sequence. The sample consists of about 300,000 clones, approximately 90% of them appearing once. The sample is drawn from a study of blood T cell repertoires in COVID-19. Study-wide context: Sources were T cells, B-cell-depleted T cells, or PBMCs; the material itself was cDNA or gDNA.

The sequencing sample was made of PBMCs or T cells enriched from blood (not recorded which). This TCR was recovered from a woman in her twenties or thirties who had recovered from COVID-19. V gene TRBV5-1 combines with J gene TRBJ2-7; TRBD1 aligns across 7 bases. The CDR3 here is CASSLGQGGEQYF. CDR3 sequence (DNA): TGCGCCAGCAGCTTGGGACAGGGTGGTGAGCAGTACTTC.